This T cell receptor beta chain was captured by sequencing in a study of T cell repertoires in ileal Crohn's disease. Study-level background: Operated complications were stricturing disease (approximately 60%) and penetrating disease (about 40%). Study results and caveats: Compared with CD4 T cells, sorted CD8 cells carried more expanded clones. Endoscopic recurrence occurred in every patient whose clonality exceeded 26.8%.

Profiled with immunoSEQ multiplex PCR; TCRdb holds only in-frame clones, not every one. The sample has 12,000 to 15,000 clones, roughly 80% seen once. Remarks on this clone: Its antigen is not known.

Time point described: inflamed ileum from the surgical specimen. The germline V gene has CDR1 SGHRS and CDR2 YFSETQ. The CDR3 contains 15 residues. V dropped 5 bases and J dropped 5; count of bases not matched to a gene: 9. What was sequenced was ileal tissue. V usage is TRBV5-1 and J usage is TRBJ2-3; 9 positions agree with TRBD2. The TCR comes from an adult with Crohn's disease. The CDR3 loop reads CASRYLAGDGDTQYF. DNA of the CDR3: TGCGCCAGCAGATATTTAGCGGGGGACGGAGATACGCAGTATTTT. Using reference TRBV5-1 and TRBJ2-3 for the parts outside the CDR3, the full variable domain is KAGVTQTPRYLIKTRGQQVTLSCSPISGHRSVSWYQQTPGQGLQFLFEYFSETQRNKGNFPGRFSGRQFSNSRSEMNVSTLELGDSALYLCASRYLAGDGDTQYFGPGTRLTVL.